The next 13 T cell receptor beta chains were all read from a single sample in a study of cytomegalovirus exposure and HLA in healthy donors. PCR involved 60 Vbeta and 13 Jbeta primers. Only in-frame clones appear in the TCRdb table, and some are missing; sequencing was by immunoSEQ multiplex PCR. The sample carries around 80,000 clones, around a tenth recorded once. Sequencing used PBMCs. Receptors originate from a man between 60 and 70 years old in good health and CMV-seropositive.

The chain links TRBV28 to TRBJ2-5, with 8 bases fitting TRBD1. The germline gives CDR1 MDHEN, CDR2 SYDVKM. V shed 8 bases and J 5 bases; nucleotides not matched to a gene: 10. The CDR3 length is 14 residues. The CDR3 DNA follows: TGTGCCAGCTCGACGACAGGGGAGTTTGAGACCCAGTACTTC. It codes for CASSTTGEFETQYF.

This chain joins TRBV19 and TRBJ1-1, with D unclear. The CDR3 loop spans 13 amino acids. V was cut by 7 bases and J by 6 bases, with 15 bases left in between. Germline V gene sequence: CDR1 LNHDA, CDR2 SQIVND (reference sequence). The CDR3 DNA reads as TGTGCCAGTAAGAGCGGGGTGGGGTCTGAAGCTTTCTTT. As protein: CASKSGVGSEAFF.

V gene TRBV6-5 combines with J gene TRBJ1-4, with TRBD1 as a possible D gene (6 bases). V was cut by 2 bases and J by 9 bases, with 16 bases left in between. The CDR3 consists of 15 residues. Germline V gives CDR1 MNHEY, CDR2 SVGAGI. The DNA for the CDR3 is TGTGCCAGCAGTTACACAGAAGACAGGTTACAAAAACTGTTTTTT. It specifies CASSYTEDRLQKLFF.

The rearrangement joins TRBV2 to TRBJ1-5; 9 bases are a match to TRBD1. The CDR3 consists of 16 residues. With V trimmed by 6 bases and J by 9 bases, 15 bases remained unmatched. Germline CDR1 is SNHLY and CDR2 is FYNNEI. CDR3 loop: CASSLAGQGSLLPQHF. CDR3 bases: TGTGCCAGCAGCTTAGCGGGACAGGGTAGTCTACTGCCCCAGCATTTT. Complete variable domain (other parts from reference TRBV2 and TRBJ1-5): EPEVTQTPSHQVTQMGQEVILRCVPISNHLYFYWYRQILGQKVEFLVSFYNNEISEKSEIFDDQFSVERPDGSNFTLKIRSTKLEDSAMYFCASSLAGQGSLLPQHFGDGTRLSIL.

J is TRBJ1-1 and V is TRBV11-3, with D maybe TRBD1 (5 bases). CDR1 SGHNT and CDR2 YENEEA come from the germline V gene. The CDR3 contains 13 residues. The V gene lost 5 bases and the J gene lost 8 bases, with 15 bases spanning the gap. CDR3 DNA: TGTGCCAGCAGCGACTTGGGGGGGACCGAAGCTTTCTTT. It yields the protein CASSDLGGTEAFF.

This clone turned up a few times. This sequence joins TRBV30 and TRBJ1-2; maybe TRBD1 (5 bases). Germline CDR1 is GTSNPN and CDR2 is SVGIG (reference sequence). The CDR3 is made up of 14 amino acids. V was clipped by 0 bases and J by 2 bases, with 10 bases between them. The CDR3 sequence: CAWSVTGGNYGYTF. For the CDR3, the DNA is TGTGCCTGGAGTGTTACAGGAGGGAACTATGGCTACACCTTC.

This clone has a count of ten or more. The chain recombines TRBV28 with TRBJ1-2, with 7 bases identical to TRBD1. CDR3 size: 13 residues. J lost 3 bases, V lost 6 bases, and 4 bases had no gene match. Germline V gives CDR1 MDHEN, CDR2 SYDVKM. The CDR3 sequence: CASSTGDDYGYTF. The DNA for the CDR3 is TGTGCCAGCAGCACAGGGGATGACTATGGCTACACCTTC.

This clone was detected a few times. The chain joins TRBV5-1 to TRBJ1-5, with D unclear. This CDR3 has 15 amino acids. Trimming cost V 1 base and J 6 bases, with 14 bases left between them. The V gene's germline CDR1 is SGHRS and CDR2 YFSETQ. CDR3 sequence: CASSLIPGGPQPQHF. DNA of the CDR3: TGCGCCAGCAGCTTGATCCCGGGAGGGCCTCAGCCCCAGCATTTT.

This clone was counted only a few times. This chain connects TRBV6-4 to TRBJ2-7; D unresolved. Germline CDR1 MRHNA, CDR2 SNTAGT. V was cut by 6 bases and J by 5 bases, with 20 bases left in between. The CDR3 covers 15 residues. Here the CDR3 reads CASRFIGNLGHEQYF. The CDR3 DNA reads TGTGCCAGCAGGTTTATTGGAAACCTGGGCCACGAGCAGTACTTC.

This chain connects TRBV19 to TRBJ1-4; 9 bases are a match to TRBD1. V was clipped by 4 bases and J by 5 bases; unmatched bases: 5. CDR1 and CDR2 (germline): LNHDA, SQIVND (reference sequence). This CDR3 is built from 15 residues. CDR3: CASSTTGGRNEKLFF. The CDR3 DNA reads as TGTGCCAGTAGTACGACAGGGGGAAGGAATGAAAAACTGTTTTTT. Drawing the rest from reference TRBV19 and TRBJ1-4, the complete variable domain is DGGITQSPKYLFRKEGQNVTLSCEQNLNHDAMYWYRQDPGQGLRLIYYSQIVNDFQKGDIAEGYSVSREKKESFPLTVTSAQKNPTAFYLCASSTTGGRNEKLFFGSGTQLSVL.

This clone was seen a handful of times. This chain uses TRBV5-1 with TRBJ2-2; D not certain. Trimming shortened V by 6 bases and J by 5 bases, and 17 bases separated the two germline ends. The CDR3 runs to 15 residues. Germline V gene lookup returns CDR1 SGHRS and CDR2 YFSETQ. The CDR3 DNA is TGCGCCAGCACTCCCCCAACATCTCAAACCGGGGAGCTGTTTTTT. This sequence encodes CASTPPTSQTGELFF.

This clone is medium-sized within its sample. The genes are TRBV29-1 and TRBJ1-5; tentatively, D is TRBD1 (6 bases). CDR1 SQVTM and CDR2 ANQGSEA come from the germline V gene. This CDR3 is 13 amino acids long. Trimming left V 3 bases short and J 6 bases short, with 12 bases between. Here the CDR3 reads CSVDSGEGQPQHF. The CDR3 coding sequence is TGCAGCGTTGACTCAGGGGAGGGTCAGCCCCAGCATTTT.

CDR3 in DNA: TGTGCGTCTGGACAGGGGGTCGACTACGAGCAGTACGTC. This encodes CASGQGVDYEQYV. The rearrangement links TRBV28 to TRBJ2-7; 10 bases match TRBD1. Germline assignment: CDR1 MDHEN and CDR2 SYDVKM. This CDR3 is 13 amino acids long.